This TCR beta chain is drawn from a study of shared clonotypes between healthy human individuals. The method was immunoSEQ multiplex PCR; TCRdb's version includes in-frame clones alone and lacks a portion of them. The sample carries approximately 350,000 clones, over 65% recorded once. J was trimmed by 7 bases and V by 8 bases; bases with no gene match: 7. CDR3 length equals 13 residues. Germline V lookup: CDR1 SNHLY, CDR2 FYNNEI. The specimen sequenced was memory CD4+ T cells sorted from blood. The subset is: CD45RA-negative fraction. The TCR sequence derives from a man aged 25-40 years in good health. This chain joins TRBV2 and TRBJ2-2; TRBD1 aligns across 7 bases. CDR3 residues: CASRRQGDGELFF. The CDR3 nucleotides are TGTGCCAGCCGGCGACAGGGAGACGGGGAGCTGTTTTTT.